What follows are 11 T cell receptor beta chains derived from one specimen sequenced in a study of T cell responses to AZD1222 COVID-19 vaccine. Using immunoSEQ multiplex PCR, the repertoire was profiled, and TCRdb retains in-frame clones only, with some absent. Of around 140,000 clones listed, roughly 92% are singletons. The sequenced sample was peripheral blood, obtained on day 0 of AZD1222 vaccination. The receptors were sampled from an adult in good health.

V is TRBV6-5 and J is TRBJ2-2, with unresolved D. The CDR3 covers 12 residues. With 8 bases removed from V and 5 bases from J, the gap between germline ends came to 9 bases. Germline CDR1 is MNHEY and CDR2 is SVGAGI. The CDR3 nucleotides are TGTGCCAGCCGGCTCGGTACCGGGGAGCTGTTTTTT. Its translation is CASRLGTGELFF.

The genes are TRBV11-3 and TRBJ2-1, with no clear D. Deletions cut 3 bases from V and 9 bases from J, with 9 bases between. This CDR3 comprises 12 residues. CDR1 is SGHNT, CDR2 YENEEA, per germline. CDR3 nucleotide sequence: TGTGCCAGCAGCTTCCGTTTCGGTGAGCAGTTCTTC. Translation gives CASSFRFGEQFF.

The rearrangement links TRBV28 to TRBJ2-6; the match to TRBD1 covers 9 bases. The CDR3 contains 18 residues. After removal of 4 bases from V and 1 base from J, the junction contained 8 bases not matched to a gene. Looked up from germline, CDR1 is MDHEN and CDR2 is SYDVKM. The CDR3 reads CASSYPGQGRSGANVLTF. CDR3 nucleotides: TGTGCCAGCAGTTACCCGGGACAGGGCAGGTCTGGGGCCAACGTCCTGACTTTC. Full variable domain (remainder filled in from reference TRBV28 and TRBJ2-6): DVKVTQSSRYLVKRTGEKVFLECVQDMDHENMFWYRQDPGLGLRLIYFSYDVKMKEKGDIPEGYSVSREKKERFSLILESASTNQTSMYLCASSYPGQGRSGANVLTFGAGSRLTVL.

V usage is TRBV5-1 and J usage is TRBJ2-7; D call uncertain. V was clipped by 0 bases and J by 5 bases, with 12 bases between them. CDR1 and CDR2 from the germline V gene are SGHRS and YFSETQ. The CDR3 is 14 residues long. CDR3 amino acids: CASSLDLTVDEQYF. The CDR3 nucleotides are TGCGCCAGCAGCTTGGATCTCACGGTGGACGAGCAGTACTTC.

This rearrangement joins TRBV28 to TRBJ2-4; 8 nucleotides match TRBD1. This CDR3 is 15 amino acids long. Germline V gene sequence: CDR1 MDHEN, CDR2 SYDVKM. V was clipped by 6 bases and J by 0 bases; unmatched bases: 4. CDR3 protein: CASRQGVLAKNIQYF. In DNA, the CDR3 is TGTGCCAGCAGACAGGGGGTTTTAGCCAAAAACATTCAGTACTTC.

This clone showed up just a few times. The chain uses TRBV6-1 and TRBJ2-3, with 10 bases aligning to TRBD2. The germline CDR1 and CDR2 sequences are MNHNS and SASEGT. The CDR3 loop spans 15 amino acids. V trimming: 0 bases; J trimming: 4 bases; junction bases outside the gene matches: 1. CDR3 in amino acids: CASSEAAGGPDTQYF. As DNA, the CDR3 is TGTGCCAGCAGTGAAGCAGCGGGAGGGCCAGATACGCAGTATTTT.

The chain employs TRBV2 and TRBJ1-6; D unclear. V lost 2 bases and J lost 10, with 21 bases in between. Germline loops: CDR1 SNHLY, CDR2 FYNNEI. The CDR3 consists of 17 residues. CDR3 residues: CASSETSTRHSESPLHF. In nucleotides, the CDR3 is TGTGCCAGCAGTGAAACCTCGACCCGACATTCTGAATCACCCCTCCACTTT.

The genes are TRBV27 and TRBJ2-2; 11 nucleotides line up with TRBD2. Trimming at V came to 1 base and at J to 5 bases, leaving 6 bases not matched to a gene. The CDR3 is 17 residues long. CDR1 and CDR2 from the germline V gene are MNHEY and SMNVEV (reference sequence). The CDR3 sequence is CASSLWTSGPGTGELFF. The DNA of the CDR3 is TGTGCCAGCAGTTTATGGACTAGCGGGCCGGGGACCGGGGAGCTGTTTTTT.

V and J are TRBV6-1 and TRBJ1-2, with D perhaps matching TRBD1 (5 bases). V lost 2 bases, J lost 6 bases, and 22 bases lay in between. The CDR3 contains 17 residues. Germline assignment: CDR1 MNHNS and CDR2 SASEGT. The CDR3, as DNA: TGTGCCAGCAGTGAACTATCCCTATGGCAGGGTGTTGATGGCTACACCTTC. It yields the protein CASSELSLWQGVDGYTF.

The chain is built from TRBV3-1 (or the pseudogene TRBV3-2) and TRBJ1-1, with D hard to call. V was cut by 0 bases and J by 6 bases, with 11 bases left in between. This CDR3 comprises 14 residues. Germline CDR1 reads LGHDT; CDR2 reads YNNKEL (reference sequence). The CDR3 sequence: CASSQESDTAEAFF. The CDR3, as DNA: TGTGCCAGCAGCCAAGAATCGGATACGGCTGAAGCTTTCTTT.

The genes are TRBV5-4 and TRBJ2-5; D perhaps matches TRBD2 (7 bases). Per the germline V gene, CDR1 is SGHNT and CDR2 is YYREEE (reference sequence). This CDR3 has 13 amino acids. The V end lost 2 bases, the J end lost 4 bases, and 9 bases lay between the germline ends. This chain's CDR3 is CASSLGGAETQYF. CDR3 sequence (DNA): TGTGCCAGCAGCTTAGGGGGGGCAGAGACCCAGTACTTC.